A single sample gave rise to the 2 T cell receptor beta chains below, sequenced in a study of Graves' ophthalmopathy and Graves' hyperthyroidism (dated by TCRdb to between 2018 and 2020). The instrument given in TCRdb is Illumina HiSeq 2000. For repertoire sequencing, TCR beta CDR3 regions were amplified from RNA transcripts. The first round was an RT-PCR using HTBI primers with the Qiagen OneStep RT-PCR kit, and this first round was followed by a second-round multiplex PCR, then size selection and purification. The raw public reads went through TCRdb reprocessing: fastp at Q25, MiXCR clone calling, in-frame beta chains kept. All rows with the same CDR3 protein become a single entry with the most common DNA and genes. The sample table shows about 370,000 distinct CDR3 sequences, and 15% to 20% are seen once. 2% to 2.5% of the sample goes to the ten largest clones. Sequenced material: peripheral blood. These receptors originate from an adult woman with stable Graves' hyperthyroidism.

This clonotype was seen at least ten times. The chain couples TRBV6-2 or TRBV6-3 to TRBJ1-1; TRBD1 matches 7 bases. The trim removed 7 bases at V and 5 bases at J, leaving 10 bases unmatched. In germline, CDR1 is MNHEY, CDR2 SVGEGT. CDR3 length: 14 amino acids. The CDR3 DNA follows: TGTGCCAGCAATCCCACAGGGGCGAGGACTGAAGCTTTCTTT. This encodes CASNPTGARTEAFF.

This clonotype has at least ten counts. The rearrangement joins TRBV9 to TRBJ1-6; maybe TRBD1 (6 bases). Germline CDR1 is SGDLS and CDR2 is YYNGEE. This CDR3 is built from 13 residues. Trimming pared 2 bases from V and 9 bases from J, leaving 9 bases between. The chain's CDR3 is CASSVRGTSPLHF. The CDR3 DNA reads as TGTGCCAGCAGCGTCAGGGGAACTTCACCCCTCCACTTT.